These 24 T cell receptor beta chains were all obtained from the same sample, sequenced in a study of cytomegalovirus exposure and HLA in healthy donors (dated by TCRdb to about 2017). The library relied on the immunoSEQ multiplex PCR assay. For the multiplex PCR, a mixture combining 60 forward primers for TCR Vbeta segments and 13 reverse primers for TCR Jbeta segments was used. Imported from immuneACCESS, the table was reduced by TCRdb to in-frame sequences with V and J called. These copies leave out some clones; in studies compared against another copy, an unresolved V gene accounts for under half, and the cause of the remainder is not known. This sample comprises 200,000 or so clones, more than 75% of them detected only once. The top ten hold over 1% of the sample. Sequenced material: PBMCs. The receptors stem from a man aged 25-45 years in good health and CMV-seronegative.

This chain joins TRBV19 and TRBJ1-1; 9 nucleotides align to TRBD1. Unmatched junction bases numbered 2, after V lost 5 bases and J lost 1 base. The CDR3 has 14 residues. Germline V gives CDR1 LNHDA, CDR2 SQIVND (reference sequence). CDR3 loop: CASSVGQGNTEAFF. DNA of the CDR3: TGTGCCAGTAGTGTGGGACAGGGGAACACTGAAGCTTTCTTT.

The chain joins TRBV29-1 to TRBJ1-2; D possibly corresponds to TRBD1 (6 bases). Germline assignment: CDR1 SQVTM and CDR2 ANQGSEA. V was pared by 1 base and J by 6 bases, with 15 bases between. This CDR3 comprises 14 residues. CDR3 amino acids: CSVEGLGGVDGYTF. CDR3 sequence (DNA): TGCAGCGTTGAAGGTTTAGGGGGGGTCGATGGCTACACCTTC. Complete variable domain (other parts from reference TRBV29-1 and TRBJ1-2): SAVISQKPSRDICQRGTSLTIQCQVDSQVTMMFWYRQQPGQSLTLIATANQGSEATYESGFVIDKFPISRPNLTFSTLTVSNMSPEDSSIYLCSVEGLGGVDGYTFGSGTRLTVV.

V gene TRBV5-1 combines with J gene TRBJ2-3, with 9 bases identical to TRBD2. The germline gives CDR1 SGHRS, CDR2 YFSETQ. The length of the CDR3 is 21 residues. The V segment lost 0 bases and the J segment 2 bases; nucleotides outside the gene matches: 19. CDR3 DNA sequence: TGCGCCAGCAGCTTGGCCCTCCCTAGCGGGGCCCTACGGGATTACACAGATACGCAGTATTTT. The encoded protein is CASSLALPSGALRDYTDTQYF.

The chain links TRBV11-1 to TRBJ2-7; perhaps TRBD1 as D (6 bases). The CDR3 length is 18 residues. V lost 4 bases and J lost 0, with 22 bases in between. Per the germline V gene, CDR1 is SGHAT and CDR2 is FQDESV (reference sequence). CDR3 in DNA: TGTGCCAGCAGCTCCCTACTGGGGGACACACTTCCCTCCTACGAGCAGTACTTC. Translated, it gives CASSSLLGDTLPSYEQYF. The variable domain in full, with the rest retrieved from reference TRBV11-1 and TRBJ2-7, is EAEVAQSPRYKITEKSQAVAFWCDPISGHATLYWYRQILGQGPELLVQFQDESVVDDSQLPKDRFSAERLKGVDSTLKIQPAELGDSAMYLCASSSLLGDTLPSYEQYFGPGTRLTVT.

V gene TRBV30 combines with J gene TRBJ1-2; D unclear. Trimming stripped 3 bases from V and 5 bases from J, with 16 bases between. The CDR3 is 14 amino acids. Per the germline V gene, CDR1 is GTSNPN and CDR2 is SVGIG (reference sequence). The CDR3 nucleotides read TGTGCCTGGAGCTCAAACCAGAATTCGTATGGCTACACCTTC. Amino acids: CAWSSNQNSYGYTF.

V usage is TRBV5-4 and J usage is TRBJ1-6; D not certain. With 0 bases removed from V and 7 bases from J, the gap between germline ends came to 11 bases. The CDR3 contains 15 residues. From germline, CDR1 is SGHNT and CDR2 YYREEE (reference sequence). The CDR3 loop is CASSLARGANSPLHF. DNA for the CDR3: TGTGCCAGCAGCTTGGCGCGGGGTGCGAATTCACCCCTCCACTTT.

The chain joins TRBV4-3 to TRBJ2-5; D is unclear. The J call may be mistaken, given a closer DNA end match to TRBJ2-7. The CDR3 is 15 residues long. Germline V CDR1 and CDR2: LGHNA, YSLEER. DNA for the CDR3: TGCGCCAGCAGCCAAGATCATTACAGCACCTACGAGCAGTACTTC. This sequence encodes CASSQDHYSTYEQYF.

This chain connects TRBV18 to TRBJ2-3, with D perhaps TRBD2 (5 bases). This CDR3 comprises 18 residues. Trimming took 3 bases from V and 1 from J, leaving 20 bases between them. The germline gives CDR1 KGHSH, CDR2 LQKENI. Here the CDR3 reads CASSPWSLSDYGTDTQYF. Here the CDR3 DNA reads TGTGCCAGCTCACCTTGGTCCCTTAGCGATTACGGCACAGATACGCAGTATTTT.

The rearrangement links TRBV27 to TRBJ2-7; D possibly corresponds to TRBD1 (7 bases). Trimming cost V 6 bases and J 5 bases, with 20 bases left between them. Looked up from germline, CDR1 is MNHEY and CDR2 is SMNVEV (reference sequence). The CDR3 length is 15 residues. The CDR3 nucleotides are TGTGCCAGCAGACAACCAGGGGGGAGACAGCACGAGCAGTACTTC. Translation: CASRQPGGRQHEQYF.

The chain employs TRBV19 and TRBJ2-7; D gene ambiguous. Germline CDR1 reads LNHDA; CDR2 reads SQIVND (reference sequence). Between the trimmed V and J ends, which lost 6 bases and 3 bases, there was a span of 18 bases. The length of the CDR3 is 15 residues. CDR3 in amino acids: CASRISVGNRYEQYF. The CDR3 nucleotides are TGTGCCAGTAGAATCAGCGTAGGCAACCGCTACGAGCAGTACTTC.

The chain uses TRBV4-2 and TRBJ1-2, with D possibly matching TRBD1 (6 bases). Germline assignment: CDR1 LGHNA and CDR2 YNFKEQ. CDR3 length: 13 residues. V lost 1 base and J lost 6, with 9 bases in between. The CDR3 coding sequence is TGTGCCAGCAGCCAAGCGGACAGCCATGGCTACACCTTC. Amino acid sequence: CASSQADSHGYTF.

The V call is TRBV2, the J call TRBJ2-7; 12 nucleotides agree with TRBD2. Germline V gene data show CDR1 as SNHLY and CDR2 as FYNNEI. V gave up 8 bases and J gave up 2 bases; unmatched junction bases: 10. The CDR3 is 16 residues long. The CDR3 sequence: CASGLAGSLGAYEQYF. CDR3 in DNA: TGTGCCAGCGGACTAGCGGGATCCCTCGGCGCCTACGAGCAGTACTTC.

In DNA form, the CDR3 reads TGTGCCAGCAGTGACTCAGTACAGTGGGCCTACAATGAGCAGTTCTTC. It yields the protein CASSDSVQWAYNEQFF. V usage is TRBV6-4 and J usage is TRBJ2-1, with D hard to call. Trimming took off 0 bases at V and 2 bases at J, with 11 bases between the two ends. From germline, CDR1 is MRHNA and CDR2 SNTAGT. This CDR3 region has 16 residues.

This sequence joins TRBV28 and TRBJ2-7; 7 nucleotides match TRBD1. Germline lookup yields CDR1 MDHEN and CDR2 SYDVKM. The CDR3 contains 15 residues. Unmatched junction bases numbered 10, after V lost 8 bases and J lost 0 bases. The CDR3 sequence is CASRFPGQPSYEQYF. Written as DNA, the CDR3 is TGTGCCAGCCGATTTCCGGGACAGCCCTCCTACGAGCAGTACTTC.

This chain links TRBV13 with TRBJ1-2, with D possibly being TRBD1 (6 bases). V gave up 5 bases and J gave up 2 bases, with 12 bases separating them. The CDR3 has 14 amino acids. Per the germline V gene, CDR1 is PRHDT and CDR2 is FYEKMQ (reference sequence). As DNA, the CDR3 is TGTGCCAGCAGCCAGGGGACAACCAACTATGGCTACACCTTC. It encodes CASSQGTTNYGYTF.

The chain is built from TRBV28 and TRBJ2-7; the match to TRBD1 covers 7 bases. CDR1 and CDR2 (germline): MDHEN, SYDVKM. V lost 4 bases, J lost 4 bases, and 10 bases stayed unmatched. This CDR3 spans 15 amino acids. CDR3 amino acids: CASSWDSSAPYEQYF. In DNA, the CDR3 is TGTGCCAGCAGTTGGGACAGCTCAGCTCCTTACGAGCAGTACTTC.

The chain couples TRBV21-1 to TRBJ2-2; the table gives TRBD2 as D, unverified against the DNA. TRBV21-1 is a documented pseudogene. CDR3 length: 14 amino acids. This CDR3 reads CASTPRGGTGELFF. Here the CDR3 DNA reads TGTGCCAGCACCCCCCGGGGGGGTACCGGGGAGCTGTTTTTT.

The chain uses TRBV28 and TRBJ2-7, with D tentatively TRBD1 (5 bases). Germline-derived CDR1 and CDR2 are MDHEN and SYDVKM. The CDR3 consists of 15 residues. V was shortened by 5 bases and J by 0 bases, with 14 bases between the two germline ends. CDR3 loop: CASSLGDFSSYEQYF. DNA of the CDR3: TGTGCCAGCAGTCTAGGGGATTTTAGCTCCTACGAGCAGTACTTC. Full variable domain (remainder filled in from reference TRBV28 and TRBJ2-7): DVKVTQSSRYLVKRTGEKVFLECVQDMDHENMFWYRQDPGLGLRLIYFSYDVKMKEKGDIPEGYSVSREKKERFSLILESASTNQTSMYLCASSLGDFSSYEQYFGPGTRLTVT.

This sequence joins TRBV28 and TRBJ2-2, with 8 bases identical to TRBD1. Trimming removed 2 bases from V and 7 bases from J; junction bases left unmatched: 3. Germline CDR1 and CDR2: MDHEN and SYDVKM. The CDR3 has 14 residues. CDR3 in amino acids: CASSLQGAGGELFF. The DNA for the CDR3 is TGTGCCAGCAGTTTACAGGGGGCTGGCGGGGAGCTGTTTTTT.

For this clone: A read error may account for a junction end that differs from germline. The rearrangement uses TRBV7-9 and TRBJ2-7; D possibly corresponds to TRBD2 (5 bases). The CDR3 has 16 amino acids. CDR1 is SEHNR and CDR2 is FQNEAQ in the germline V gene (reference sequence). This CDR3 is CSSSSTRGRNTYEQYF. The CDR3 nucleotides are TGTTCCAGCAGCTCTACTCGAGGGCGCAACACCTACGAGCAGTACTTC.

This chain joins TRBV19 and TRBJ1-1; D ambiguous. The CDR3 consists of 14 residues. V shed 4 bases and J shed 1 base, with 10 bases lying between them. Germline CDR1 and CDR2: LNHDA and SQIVND (reference sequence). CDR3 sequence reads: CASSKLRENTEAFF. The CDR3 region has the DNA TGTGCCAGTAGTAAGTTGAGGGAGAACACTGAAGCTTTCTTT.

This clone was detected only a few times. The rearrangement links TRBV10-3 to TRBJ2-1, with D maybe TRBD2 (6 bases). Looked up from germline, CDR1 is ENHRY and CDR2 is SYGVKD. Trimming shortened V by 10 bases and J by 13 bases, and 38 bases separated the two germline ends. The CDR3 has 18 amino acids. CDR3: CATSPYTGGVGLTPLQFF. The CDR3 nucleotides read TGTGCCACCTCACCCTATACAGGAGGGGTGGGACTCACCCCGCTTCAGTTCTTC.

With regard to this clone: An end of the junction does not agree with germline; a read error may underlie this. Additional DNA sequences in this sample encode the identical CDR3. This chain joins TRBV7-2 and TRBJ2-1; TRBD2 matches at 12 bases. The CDR3 is 19 amino acids. Germline assignment: CDR1 SGHTA and CDR2 FQGNSA. The CDR3 protein is CASSLDHSSLAGGGNEQFF. For the CDR3, the DNA is TGTGCCAGCAGTTTAGACCATTCATCACTAGCGGGGGGTGGCAATGAGCAGTTCTTC.

As to this clone: This sample also contains other DNA sequences that code for the same CDR3. This chain joins TRBV7-2 and TRBJ2-7; TRBD1 is a possible D gene (6 bases). Trimming pared 9 bases from V and 0 bases from J, leaving 9 bases between. The CDR3 runs to 12 residues. The germline CDR1 and CDR2 sequences are SGHTA and FQGNSA. CDR3 amino acids: CASRGGSYEQYF. The CDR3, as DNA: TGTGCCAGTAGAGGGGGCTCCTACGAGCAGTACTTC.